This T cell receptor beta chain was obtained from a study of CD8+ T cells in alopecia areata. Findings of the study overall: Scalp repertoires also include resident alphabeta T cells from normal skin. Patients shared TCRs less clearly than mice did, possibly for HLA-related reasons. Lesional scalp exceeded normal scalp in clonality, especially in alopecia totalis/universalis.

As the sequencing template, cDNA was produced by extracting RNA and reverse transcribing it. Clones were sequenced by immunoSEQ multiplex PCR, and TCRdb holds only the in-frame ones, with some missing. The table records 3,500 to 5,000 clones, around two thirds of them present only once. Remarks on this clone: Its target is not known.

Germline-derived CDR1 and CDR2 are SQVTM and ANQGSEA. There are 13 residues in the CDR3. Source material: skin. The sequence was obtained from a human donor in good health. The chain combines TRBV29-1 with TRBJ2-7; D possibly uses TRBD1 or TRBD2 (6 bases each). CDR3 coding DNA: TGCAACGTCCACGGGAAGGGGGGCTACGAGCAGTACTTC. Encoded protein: CNVHGKGGYEQYF.